This T cell receptor (beta chain) was profiled in a study of beta chain features in type 1 diabetes. The study's findings and limits: All four CD4+ subsets of Type 1 diabetes patients contained TCRB CDR3s that were moderately but significantly shorter.

This clone was seen a few times. No antigen is known for it. Reverse transcribing all isolated RNA meant expressed TCRB transcripts were sequenced. Data came from immunoSEQ multiplex PCR; TCRdb stores just in-frame clones and leaves some out. Found here are 300,000 to 350,000 clones, about 14% of them singletons; the top ten hold roughly 0.015%. Heparinised blood was drawn once per donor, averaging roughly 120 mL. The CDR3 is 12 amino acids. The V gene end was trimmed by 6 bases and the J gene end by 12 bases; junction bases not matched to a gene: 3. Per germline, CDR1 SQVTM and CDR2 ANQGSEA. This clonotype was obtained from a young woman with type 1 diabetes. The genes are TRBV29-1 and TRBJ2-1, with 15 bases lining up with TRBD2. Sequencing used naive CD4+ T cells from blood. This CDR3 is CSVVGLAGGQFF. Written as DNA, the CDR3 is TGCAGCGTGGTGGGACTAGCGGGAGGGCAGTTCTTC.